These T cell receptor beta chains were read from a single sample in a study of tumor-infiltrating lymphocytes in primary liver carcinoma. TCRdb reprocessed the multiplex PCR reads via MiXCR and lists one record per CDR3 protein. This sample has about 120,000 distinct CDR3 sequences, with 50% to 70% found just once. Specimen: liver tumor tissue from sampling region 1. Source of these receptors: a woman aged 55-69 years with primary liver carcinoma and hepatitis B virus infection. The CDR3 runs from the conserved cysteine through the conserved F or W. D genes are given only for firm matches. Expanded clones get a size class; other rows say once, few or many, or leave the size out.

CDR3aa: CASSTNYNEQFF; CDR3nt: TGTGCCAGCAGTACTAACTACAATGAGCAGTTCTTC; abundance: -; j_gene: TRBJ2-1; d_gene: -; v_gene: TRBV28; len: 12
CDR3aa: CANAEGGGAMFETQYF; CDR3nt: TGTGCCAACGCCGAGGGGGGGGGCGCGATGTTTGAGACCCAGTACTTC; abundance: -; j_gene: TRBJ2-5; d_gene: -; v_gene: TRBV11-2; len: 16
CDR3aa: CASSLESNTRELFF; CDR3nt: TGTGCCAGCAGCCTCGAGAGTAACACCCGGGAGCTGTTTTTT; abundance: -; j_gene: TRBJ2-2; d_gene: -; v_gene: TRBV11-3; len: 14
CDR3aa: CASREPRGVGAEAFF; CDR3nt: TGCGCCAGCAGGGAGCCTAGGGGCGTCGGCGCTGAAGCTTTCTTT; abundance: -; j_gene: TRBJ1-1; d_gene: -; v_gene: TRBV10-2; len: 15
CDR3aa: CVSMDSGIAKNIQYF; CDR3nt: TGCGTCAGCATGGATAGCGGGATCGCCAAAAACATTCAGTACTTC; abundance: -; j_gene: TRBJ2-4; d_gene: TRBD2; v_gene: TRBV10-2; len: 15
CDR3aa: CASSLSYYEQYF; CDR3nt: TGTGCCAGCAGCTTATCCTACTACGAGCAGTACTTC; abundance: many; j_gene: TRBJ2-7; d_gene: -; v_gene: TRBV5-5; len: 12
CDR3aa: CASSSSGGIRGTEAFF; CDR3nt: TGTGCCAGCAGCTCCTCAGGGGGCATTAGGGGCACTGAAGCTTTCTTT; abundance: -; j_gene: TRBJ1-1; d_gene: TRBD1; v_gene: TRBV7-3; len: 16
CDR3aa: CSVGEQGVPGELFF; CDR3nt: TGCAGCGTTGGGGAACAGGGAGTCCCCGGGGAGCTGTTTTTT; abundance: many; j_gene: TRBJ2-2; d_gene: -; v_gene: TRBV29-1; len: 14
CDR3aa: CASGHCEDDEQFF; CDR3nt: TGTGCCAGCGGCCATTGTGAGGACGATGAGCAGTTCTTC; abundance: -; j_gene: TRBJ2-1; d_gene: -; v_gene: TRBV5-7; len: 13
CDR3aa: CASRPSGRDYNEQFF; CDR3nt: TGTGCCAGCAGGCCTAGCGGGAGGGATTACAATGAGCAGTTCTTC; abundance: many; j_gene: TRBJ2-1; d_gene: TRBD2; v_gene: TRBV6-1; len: 15
CDR3aa: CASSSRQGAQRGYTF; CDR3nt: TGTGCCAGCAGTTCCCGACAGGGGGCCCAACGGGGCTACACCTTC; abundance: few; j_gene: TRBJ1-2; d_gene: TRBD1; v_gene: TRBV28; len: 15
CDR3aa: CASSLDVYEQYF; CDR3nt: TGTGCCAGCAGCTTGGATGTCTACGAGCAGTACTTC; abundance: -; j_gene: TRBJ2-7; d_gene: -; v_gene: TRBV5-6; len: 12
CDR3aa: CAWTTFSGNSIYF; CDR3nt: TGTGCCTGGACAACTTTCTCTGGAAACTCCATATATTTT; abundance: -; j_gene: TRBJ1-3; d_gene: -; v_gene: TRBV30; len: 13
CDR3aa: CASSWWTSGRDSTTYEQYF; CDR3nt: TGCGCCAGCAGCTGGTGGACTAGCGGGAGGGACTCCACCACCTACGAGCAGTACTTC; abundance: few; j_gene: TRBJ2-7; d_gene: TRBD2; v_gene: TRBV5-1; len: 19
CDR3aa: CASSRENYNEQFF; CDR3nt: TGTGCCAGCAGTCGCGAAAACTACAATGAGCAGTTCTTC; abundance: many; j_gene: TRBJ2-1; d_gene: -; v_gene: TRBV11-2; len: 13
CDR3aa: CANSYDRGYEQYF; CDR3nt: TGTGCCAACAGTTATGACAGGGGCTACGAGCAGTACTTC; abundance: -; j_gene: TRBJ2-7; d_gene: TRBD1; v_gene: TRBV11-2; len: 13
CDR3aa: CASSLYSGSSYNEQFF; CDR3nt: TGTGCCAGCAGCTTATATTCCGGGAGCTCCTACAATGAGCAGTTCTTC; abundance: -; j_gene: TRBJ2-1; d_gene: -; v_gene: TRBV7-8; len: 16
CDR3aa: CSAPRREGANVLTF; CDR3nt: TGCAGTGCTCCTCGGAGGGAGGGGGCCAACGTCCTGACTTTC; abundance: -; j_gene: TRBJ2-6; d_gene: -; v_gene: TRBV20-1; len: 14
CDR3aa: CASRRGTSGYNEQFF; CDR3nt: TGTGCCAGCAGGCGGGGGACTAGCGGGTACAATGAGCAGTTCTTC; abundance: few; j_gene: TRBJ2-1; d_gene: TRBD2; v_gene: TRBV28; len: 15
CDR3aa: CATLSGTTTYEQYF; CDR3nt: TGTGCCACCCTTAGTGGGACTACTACCTACGAGCAGTACTTC; abundance: many; j_gene: TRBJ2-7; d_gene: TRBD2; v_gene: TRBV28; len: 14
CDR3aa: CSVALGTSGYERYF; CDR3nt: -; abundance: -; j_gene: TRBJ2-7; d_gene: -; v_gene: TRBV29-1; len: 14
CDR3aa: CVSSLESNTGELFF; CDR3nt: TGTGTCAGCAGCTTAGAGTCGAATACCGGGGAGCTGTTTTTT; abundance: -; j_gene: TRBJ2-2; d_gene: -; v_gene: TRBV11-2; len: 14
CDR3aa: CASSTLLASFYNEQFF; CDR3nt: TGTGCCAGTAGCACCCTTCTAGCCAGCTTCTACAATGAGCAGTTCTTC; abundance: -; j_gene: TRBJ2-1; d_gene: -; v_gene: TRBV11-2; len: 16
CDR3aa: CASSLDREEIQYF; CDR3nt: TGTGCCAGCAGCTTAGACAGGGAAGAGATCCAGTACTTC; abundance: -; j_gene: TRBJ2-5; d_gene: -; v_gene: TRBV11-2; len: 13
CDR3aa: CASRRTGTRAGELFF; CDR3nt: TGTGCCAGCAGGCGAACCGGGACAAGGGCCGGGGAGCTGTTTTTT; abundance: -; j_gene: TRBJ2-2; d_gene: -; v_gene: TRBV6-4; len: 15
CDR3aa: CASSRPSTQETQYF; CDR3nt: TGTGCCAGCAGCCGGCCCTCGACCCAAGAGACCCAGTACTTC; abundance: few; j_gene: TRBJ2-5; d_gene: -; v_gene: TRBV13; len: 14
CDR3aa: CASTVTWDYGYTF; CDR3nt: TGTGCCAGCACCGTTACATGGGACTATGGCTACACCTTC; abundance: -; j_gene: TRBJ1-2; d_gene: -; v_gene: TRBV12-3/TRBV12-4; len: 13
CDR3aa: CANSQGVGPGSGELFF; CDR3nt: TGTGCCAACAGCCAAGGGGTAGGGCCCGGTTCCGGGGAGCTGTTTTTT; abundance: once; j_gene: TRBJ2-2; d_gene: -; v_gene: TRBV14; len: 16
CDR3aa: CASSSDRAFEKLFF; CDR3nt: TGTGCCAGCAGTTCGGACAGGGCTTTTGAAAAACTGTTTTTT; abundance: few; j_gene: TRBJ1-4; d_gene: TRBD1; v_gene: TRBV12-3/TRBV12-4; len: 14
CDR3aa: CASSPSGGETQYF; CDR3nt: TGTGCCAGCAGCCCTAGCGGTGGAGAGACCCAGTACTTC; abundance: -; j_gene: TRBJ2-5; d_gene: TRBD2; v_gene: TRBV7-3; len: 13
CDR3aa: CASTSRGGNTGELVF; CDR3nt: TGTGCCAGCACCTCCCGTGGGGGGAACACCGGGGAGCTGGTCTTT; abundance: once; j_gene: TRBJ2-2; d_gene: -; v_gene: TRBV11-2; len: 15
CDR3aa: CSVTLRGTYNEQFF; CDR3nt: TGCAGCGTCACACTACGGGGAACATACAATGAGCAGTTCTTC; abundance: many; j_gene: TRBJ2-1; d_gene: -; v_gene: TRBV29-1; len: 14
CDR3aa: CASSLLQGAIYGYTF; CDR3nt: TGTGCCAGCAGTTTATTGCAGGGGGCGATCTATGGCTACACCTTC; abundance: -; j_gene: TRBJ1-2; d_gene: TRBD1; v_gene: TRBV28; len: 15
CDR3aa: CATSDLHSINEQFF; CDR3nt: TGTGCCACCAGTGATTTGCATAGTATCAATGAGCAGTTCTTC; abundance: -; j_gene: TRBJ2-1; d_gene: -; v_gene: TRBV24-1; len: 14
CDR3aa: CASSFGVTNTGELFF; CDR3nt: TGTGCCAGCAGCTTTGGGGTGACGAACACCGGGGAGCTGTTTTTT; abundance: few; j_gene: TRBJ2-2; d_gene: -; v_gene: TRBV7-9; len: 15